The source of this T cell receptor (beta chain) is a study of blood T cell repertoires in COVID-19. Study context: Samples taken during acute and convalescent COVID-19 were collected in the United States, Italy and Spain.

Germline V gene data show CDR1 as SGHTA and CDR2 as FQGNSA. This CDR3 comprises 14 residues. V was clipped by 4 bases and J by 4 bases, with 13 bases between them. The table came from immunoSEQ multiplex PCR; TCRdb's copy has only in-frame clones and leaves some out. The data hold 300,000 or so clones, with around 90% observed a single time. The receptor's source is a woman in her thirties or forties with acute or convalescent COVID-19. The chain employs TRBV7-2 and TRBJ1-2, with D possibly TRBD1 on 6 matching bases. Sequences were obtained from peripheral blood. The CDR3 nucleotides are TGTGCCAGCAGCTCCACAGGGACGGGCTATGGCTACACCTTC. Its protein product is CASSSTGTGYGYTF.